This T cell receptor beta chain was sequenced in a study of control samples from healthy donors and cancer patients. The V and J ends lost 2 bases and 6 bases, in that order; junction bases with no gene match: 7. CDR1 MNHNY and CDR2 SVGAGI come from the germline V gene (reference sequence). The CDR3 covers 16 residues. Clones were sequenced by immunoSEQ multiplex PCR, and TCRdb holds only the in-frame ones, with some missing. This table holds 170,000 or so clones, around 94% found once. Source material: blood. V gene TRBV6-6 combines with J gene TRBJ1-4; 9 positions agree with TRBD1. This receptor was identified in a woman aged 18-29 years in good health. The CDR3 loop is CASSYPADRGDEKLFF. CDR3 coding DNA: TGTGCCAGCAGTTACCCCGCGGACAGGGGAGATGAAAAACTGTTTTTT.